These 10 T cell receptor beta chains were all obtained from the same sample, sequenced in a study of CXCR3-negative and CXCR3-positive naive CD8 T cells. cDNA libraries for TRB were generated by 5' RACE incorporating UMI labels. TCRdb reprocessed the 5' RACE reads; each CDR3 protein has one entry and no DNA is given. Its listing shows about 48,000 distinct CDR3 sequences. Source material: memory CD8+ T cells from blood. Receptor source: a human donor in good health. Some clones in this sample may be carry-over from other donors' samples.

V usage is TRBV12-3 or TRBV12-4 and J usage is TRBJ1-2; TCRdb outputs TRBD1, but without DNA this stays unchecked. The CDR3 runs to 14 residues. CDR3: CASTWTGVAYGYTF.

This clonotype is identified as medium-sized from frequency. The genes are TRBV4-3 and TRBJ2-5. CDR1 and CDR2 from the germline V gene are LGHNA and YSLEER. This CDR3 has 14 amino acids. CDR3: CASSQDNYQETQYF.

The chain is built from TRBV29-1 and TRBJ1-1. The CDR3 extends over 15 amino acids. The germline V gene has CDR1 SQVTM and CDR2 ANQGSEA. Here the CDR3 reads CSADQSSFMNTEAFF.

The chain employs TRBV7-6 and TRBJ2-5; no DNA is available, so the TRBD1 call from TCRdb remains unchecked. The CDR3 runs to 14 residues. Germline-derived CDR1 and CDR2 are SGHVS and FNYEAQ. CDR3 residues: CASSPLMGQETQYF.

The chain employs TRBV7-7 and TRBJ2-7; the D call of TRBD2 rests on TCRdb alone, since no DNA is present to check it. Germline V gene lookup returns CDR1 SSHAT and CDR2 FNYEAQ (reference sequence). This CDR3 spans 13 amino acids. This chain's CDR3 is CASSLGTAGEQYF. The whole variable domain, filled in from reference TRBV7-7 and TRBJ2-7, reads GAGVSQSPRYKVTKRGQDVTLRCDPISSHATLYWYQQALGQGPEFLTYFNYEAQPDKSGLPSDRFSAERPEGSISTLTIQRTEQRDSAMYRCASSLGTAGEQYFGPGTRLTVT.

The chain couples TRBV14 to TRBJ2-7; TCRdb names TRBD1, which stays unverified in the absence of DNA. This CDR3 is built from 13 residues. Per the germline V gene, CDR1 is SGHDN and CDR2 is FVKESK. This CDR3 is CASSPTGAHEQYF.

The chain uses TRBV7-2 and TRBJ2-7. The length of the CDR3 is 12 residues. Per the germline V gene, CDR1 is SGHTA and CDR2 is FQGNSA. CDR3 residues: CASSPYGVEQYF.

The rearrangement joins TRBV29-1 to TRBJ2-1; TCRdb calls TRBD1, which cannot be checked without DNA. CDR3 length: 13 residues. CDR1 is SQVTM, CDR2 ANQGSEA, per germline. Here the CDR3 reads CSLAGAGFDEQFF.

J is TRBJ2-1 and V is TRBV20-1; TCRdb's assignment of TRBD2 cannot be checked, as there is no DNA. Germline V gene lookup returns CDR1 DFQATT and CDR2 SNEGSKA (reference sequence). This CDR3 has 15 amino acids. CDR3 sequence: CSAIEGASVYNEQFF.

V is TRBV4-1 and J is TRBJ2-7; no DNA is available, so the TRBD1 call from TCRdb remains unchecked. This CDR3 is built from 13 residues. Per the germline V gene, CDR1 is MGHRA and CDR2 is YSYEKL. The CDR3 spells CASSQQDRDEQYF.